This TCR beta chain was documented in a study of cytomegalovirus exposure and HLA in healthy donors. Comment on this clone: The antigen is not known.

Whole-study results and caveats: The availability of immune exposure information extended only to CMV serostatus. A later analysis showed TCR association rates differing by HLA locus, peaking at DRB1 and lowest at HLA-C.

V was cut by 0 bases and J by 9 bases, with 19 bases left in between. The CDR3 length is 16 residues. Germline CDR1 is SGHRS and CDR2 is YFSETQ. Both 60 Vbeta primers and 13 Jbeta primers went into the PCR. Assay: immunoSEQ multiplex PCR; the TCRdb copy retains only in-frame clones and omits some. The sample shows 180,000 or so clones, about three quarters of them seen only once. J is TRBJ2-1 and V is TRBV5-1, with a tentative D call TRBD2 (6 bases). This receptor was taken from a female donor in good health and CMV-seronegative. Sequenced sample: PBMCs. DNA of the CDR3: TGCGCCAGCAGCTTGGGGGGACTGGGAGGATCGAGTGAGCAGTTCTTC. Protein sequence: CASSLGGLGGSSEQFF.